Listed here are 28 T cell receptor beta chains from one sample, sequenced in a study of response to subunit inactivated influenza vaccine. TCRdb called the RT-PCR reads again in MiXCR, with one record for every CDR3 protein. The table shows 700,000 to 900,000 distinct CDR3 sequences, with 21% occurring only once. Sequenced here: PBMCs from blood, sampled 5 to 6 days after vaccination. Receptors were obtained from a man between 50 and 59 years old who received an inactivated influenza vaccine.

The chain recombines TRBV12-3 or TRBV12-4 with TRBJ2-5, with D perhaps assigned TRBD1 or TRBD2 (5 bases each). The CDR3 extends over 16 amino acids. V was cut by 6 bases and J by 2 bases, with 19 bases left in between. This CDR3 is CASSRDHLGLQETQYF. As DNA, the CDR3 is TGTGCCAGCAGCCGGGACCACTTAGGCCTACAAGAGACCCAGTACTTC.

The rearrangement joins TRBV12-3 or TRBV12-4 to TRBJ2-3; D may be TRBD1 (5 bases). Trimming stripped 5 bases from V and 6 bases from J, with 15 bases between. This CDR3 contains 14 residues. The CDR3 sequence: CASSRVGVGDTQYF. In nucleotides, the CDR3 is TGTGCCAGCAGTCGCGTAGGGGTGGGGGATACGCAGTATTTT.

The V call is TRBV7-9, the J call TRBJ1-1; D is perhaps TRBD1 (5 bases). The V and J ends lost 4 bases and 6 bases respectively, with 15 bases between them. The length of the CDR3 is 14 residues. Germline V gives CDR1 SEHNR, CDR2 FQNEAQ (reference sequence). The CDR3 sequence: CASSSGPRASEAFF. The CDR3, as DNA: TGTGCCAGCAGCTCGGGACCCCGGGCCTCTGAAGCTTTCTTT.

This clonotype showed up just a few times. The chain joins TRBV4-3 to TRBJ2-1; D unresolved. V lost 2 bases and J 5 bases, leaving 22 bases between the germline ends. The CDR3 length is 18 residues. Looked up from germline, CDR1 is LGHNA and CDR2 is YSLEER. CDR3 in DNA: TGCGCCAGCAGCCAATACGGCCCAAAACAAACGGGCCACAATGAGCAGTTCTTC. Translated: CASSQYGPKQTGHNEQFF.

This clonotype was recorded many times. This chain links TRBV29-1 with TRBJ2-7; 9 bases match TRBD1. Germline V gives CDR1 SQVTM, CDR2 ANQGSEA. The CDR3 is 14 residues long. The trim removed 5 bases at V and 2 bases at J, leaving 7 bases unmatched. In DNA form, the CDR3 reads TGCAGCGTTAAACCGGGGACAGGGACCTACGAGCAGTACTTC. It translates to CSVKPGTGTYEQYF.

The chain employs TRBV3-1 and TRBJ1-2, with a tentative D call TRBD1 (5 bases). Germline values: CDR1 LGHDT, CDR2 YNNKEL (reference sequence). This CDR3 spans 14 amino acids. V lost 4 bases and J 4 bases, leaving 13 bases between the germline ends. CDR3: CASSPPEGRYGYTF. The CDR3 coding sequence is TGTGCCAGCAGCCCCCCTGAGGGGCGCTATGGCTACACCTTC.

This chain joins TRBV12-3 or TRBV12-4 and TRBJ1-4, with D unclear. The CDR3 consists of 13 residues. V gave up 5 bases and J gave up 12 bases, with 16 bases separating them. The CDR3 region has the DNA TGTGCCAGCAGTACGGACGGCCCCGGTGAACTGTTTTTT. This codes for CASSTDGPGELFF.

This clonotype was seen a few times. The chain links TRBV12-3 or TRBV12-4 to TRBJ2-1, with TRBD2 matching 9 bases. V shed 6 bases, J shed 9 bases, and the junction held 6 bases outside the gene matches. The CDR3 has 13 amino acids. In DNA, the CDR3 is TGTGCCAGCAGCCGGCGGGAGGGTGGTGAGCAGTTCTTC. Its translation: CASSRREGGEQFF.

The J gene is TRBJ2-1, the V gene TRBV4-1, with TRBD2 matching over 13 bases. The V gene end was trimmed by 1 base and the J gene end by 9 bases; junction bases not matched to a gene: 12. The length of the CDR3 is 18 residues. The germline CDR1 and CDR2 sequences are MGHRA and YSYEKL. The CDR3 sequence is CASSQGVGLAGRGGEQFF. The CDR3 nucleotides are TGCGCCAGCAGCCAAGGGGTGGGACTAGCGGGAAGAGGAGGTGAGCAGTTCTTC.

This clonotype was counted between two and nine times. The chain uses TRBV15 and TRBJ2-2, with D tentatively TRBD1 (5 bases). The CDR3 length is 14 residues. Germline-derived CDR1 and CDR2 are LNHNV and YYDKDF (reference sequence). V gave up 3 bases and J gave up 4 bases, with 9 bases separating them. In DNA form, the CDR3 reads TGTGCCACCAGCAGCCAAGGGGCCACCGGGGAGCTGTTTTTT. Protein product: CATSSQGATGELFF. Full variable domain (missing parts from reference TRBV15 and TRBJ2-2): DAMVIQNPRYQVTQFGKPVTLSCSQTLNHNVMYWYQQKSSQAPKLLFHYYDKDFNNEADTPDNFQSRRPNTSFCFLDIRSPGLGDTAMYLCATSSQGATGELFFGEGSRLTVL.

The genes are TRBV20-1 and TRBJ2-5, with D perhaps TRBD1 or TRBD2 (6 bases each). V dropped 0 bases and J dropped 4 bases, with 15 bases sitting between them. The CDR3 runs 15 residues. Germline CDR1 and CDR2: DFQATT and SNEGSKA (reference sequence). CDR3 loop: CSARDPRGAGETQYF. The CDR3 DNA sequence: TGCAGTGCTAGAGATCCCAGGGGAGCGGGAGAGACCCAGTACTTC.

In DNA form, the CDR3 reads TGTGCCAGCAGTCGGGGCGTTGGGGGTGAGCAGTTCTTC. Translated: CASSRGVGGEQFF. This rearrangement joins TRBV27 to TRBJ2-1; D is perhaps TRBD1 or TRBD2 (5 bases each). The CDR3 sequence is 13 residues long. V lost 5 bases to trimming and J lost 9 bases, with 14 bases between them. Germline CDR1 reads MNHEY; CDR2 reads SMNVEV (reference sequence).

The V call is TRBV3-1, the J call TRBJ2-7, with 10 bases lining up with TRBD2. The CDR3 runs to 17 residues. The V segment lost 1 base and the J segment 4 bases; nucleotides outside the gene matches: 10. CDR1 and CDR2 (germline): LGHDT, YNNKEL (reference sequence). The CDR3, as DNA: TGTGCCAGCAGCCAAGCCCCCCTCGCTAGCGGGAGTTACGAGCAGTACTTC. As protein: CASSQAPLASGSYEQYF.

The rearrangement links TRBV27 to TRBJ2-2; D is unresolved. The germline gives CDR1 MNHEY, CDR2 SMNVEV (reference sequence). This CDR3 spans 15 amino acids. The V end lost 5 bases, the J end lost 6 bases, and 16 bases lay between the germline ends. DNA of the CDR3: TGTGCCAGCAGTCCCGGACCTGCTAGACCCGGGGAGCTGTTTTTT. Protein product: CASSPGPARPGELFF.

The chain combines TRBV4-3 with TRBJ2-6, with D possibly matching TRBD1 (6 bases). Trimming stripped 1 base from V and 0 bases from J, with 10 bases between. The length of the CDR3 is 17 residues. Germline V gene sequence: CDR1 LGHNA, CDR2 YSLEER. This chain's CDR3 is CASSQGTANSGANVLTF. The CDR3 DNA follows: TGCGCCAGCAGCCAAGGGACAGCCAACTCTGGGGCCAACGTCCTGACTTTC.

V is TRBV29-1 and J is TRBJ2-1; TRBD1 matches 8 bases. Losses at the gene ends were 5 bases for V and 6 bases for J; bases not matched to a gene: 6. This CDR3 spans 13 amino acids. CDR1 and CDR2 from the germline V gene are SQVTM and ANQGSEA. CDR3: CSVWTGIGNEQFF. DNA for the CDR3: TGCAGCGTTTGGACAGGGATTGGCAATGAGCAGTTCTTC.

In its sample, this clonotype was seen a few times. The chain couples TRBV24-1 to TRBJ2-2, with D perhaps TRBD1 or TRBD2 (5 bases each). Germline V gene lookup returns CDR1 KGHDR and CDR2 SFDVKD. Trimming shortened V by 3 bases and J by 1 base, and 11 bases separated the two germline ends. CDR3 size: 16 residues. The CDR3 region is CATSDQERGNTGELFF. CDR3 bases: TGTGCCACCAGTGATCAGGAGAGGGGGAACACCGGGGAGCTGTTTTTT.

This clonotype has only a few counts. This chain connects TRBV6-2 or TRBV6-3 to TRBJ1-1; D is ambiguous. The CDR3 is 12 residues long. The germline CDR1 and CDR2 sequences are MNHEY and SVGEGT. Deletions cut 10 bases from V and 0 bases from J, with 9 bases between. The CDR3 is CATGRVNTEAFF. CDR3 bases: TGTGCCACTGGACGGGTGAACACTGAAGCTTTCTTT.

This clonotype was seen a few times. The chain links TRBV7-2 to TRBJ2-1; D possibly matches TRBD1 or TRBD2 (6 bases each). V lost 1 base and J lost 2, with 12 bases in between. Germline values: CDR1 SGHTA, CDR2 FQGNSA. The CDR3 has 16 residues. CDR3: CASSLVGGRPYNEQFF. In DNA, the CDR3 is TGTGCCAGCAGCTTAGTTGGGGGGCGCCCCTACAATGAGCAGTTCTTC.

This clonotype was counted only a few times. This chain connects TRBV6-2 or TRBV6-3 to TRBJ2-7, with 10 bases identical to TRBD2. Germline loops: CDR1 MNHEY, CDR2 SVGEGT. The CDR3 is 19 residues long. J lost 7 bases, V lost 0 bases, and 18 bases had no gene match. The CDR3 coding sequence is TGTGCCAGCAGTTACTCCAGGATGACGGGGCTAGCGGGAGCTAAAGAGCAGTACTTC. This encodes CASSYSRMTGLAGAKEQYF.

The chain links TRBV28 to TRBJ2-5; 9 nucleotides align to TRBD2. CDR1 and CDR2 from the germline V gene are MDHEN and SYDVKM. V lost 4 bases to trimming and J lost 5 bases; unmatched junction nucleotides: 14. The CDR3 has 17 amino acids. The CDR3 loop reads CASSSIPPSGGLETQYF. CDR3 coding DNA: TGTGCCAGCAGTTCGATACCCCCCAGCGGGGGGTTGGAGACCCAGTACTTC.

This rearrangement joins TRBV20-1 to TRBJ2-5; 9 nucleotides match TRBD2. The CDR3 contains 20 residues. Germline CDR1 reads DFQATT; CDR2 reads SNEGSKA (reference sequence). Losses at the gene ends were 1 base for V and 0 bases for J; bases not matched to a gene: 18. This CDR3 reads CSARGAGSGSTGVHQETQYF. The CDR3 nucleotides read TGCAGTGCTAGAGGCGCGGGTAGCGGGAGTACTGGGGTGCACCAAGAGACCCAGTACTTC.

This chain connects TRBV6-4 to TRBJ2-1; 8 positions match TRBD2. The CDR3 has 18 residues. The germline V gene has CDR1 MRHNA and CDR2 SNTAGT. Losses at the gene ends were 4 bases for V and 0 bases for J; bases not matched to a gene: 11. Here the CDR3 reads CASSASAGGLSSYNEQFF. The CDR3 region has the DNA TGTGCCAGCAGTGCATCGGCGGGGGGCCTAAGCTCCTACAATGAGCAGTTCTTC.

This clonotype was detected only a few times. The chain is built from TRBV10-2 and TRBJ2-5; a weak D match, TRBD2 (5 bases). V lost 5 bases and J 4 bases, leaving 8 bases between the germline ends. The CDR3 runs to 12 residues. Germline V gene lookup returns CDR1 WSHSY and CDR2 SAAADI. CDR3 in DNA: TGCGCCAGCAGTCACGGAGGAGAGACCCAGTACTTC. Residues: CASSHGGETQYF.

The sample holds many counts of this clonotype. The chain is built from TRBV5-1 and TRBJ1-4; 7 bases match TRBD1. Losses at the gene ends were 4 bases for V and 8 bases for J; bases not matched to a gene: 8. The CDR3 contains 14 residues. From germline, CDR1 is SGHRS and CDR2 YFSETQ. The chain's CDR3 is CASSDTGVEEKLFF. CDR3 nucleotide sequence: TGCGCCAGCAGCGACACAGGGGTGGAGGAAAAACTGTTTTTT.

The chain joins TRBV4-3 to TRBJ2-7; D is undetermined. CDR1 is LGHNA and CDR2 is YSLEER in the germline V gene. CDR3 length: 14 residues. V was clipped by 0 bases and J by 3 bases, with 9 bases between them. DNA for the CDR3: TGCGCCAGCAGCCAAGATCATGGGAACTACGAGCAGTACTTC. This encodes CASSQDHGNYEQYF.

The rearrangement joins TRBV12-3 or TRBV12-4 to TRBJ1-1; D call uncertain. This CDR3 spans 16 amino acids. V was cut by 0 bases and J by 0 bases, with 11 bases left in between. CDR3 bases: TGTGCCAGCAGTTTAGCCGGGTCTGGAGTGAACACTGAAGCTTTCTTT. Protein sequence: CASSLAGSGVNTEAFF.

This clonotype was seen at least ten times. The rearrangement uses TRBV12-3 or TRBV12-4 and TRBJ2-2; no definite D call. V gave up 6 bases and J gave up 5 bases, with 10 bases separating them. The CDR3 covers 13 residues. The CDR3 protein is CASRSTGTGELFF. The CDR3 DNA follows: TGTGCCAGCAGAAGTACGGGTACCGGGGAGCTGTTTTTT.